This T cell receptor beta chain originates from a study of T cell repertoires in cytomegalovirus infection. Study-wide results and limits: HLA-C-restricted CMV-specific TCR beta clonotypes were dominant in the ex vivo response. Carriers of CMV plus the relevant HLA were identified by cumulative public TCR beta family frequency.

Regarding this clonotype: Its antigen is currently unknown. A much larger clone differs from this one at a single base, so this may be a read error.

MiXCR, run by TCRdb on the reads, gives a single entry per CDR3 protein. This repertoire shows a few hundred thousand distinct CDR3 sequences, approximately 35% found once; its top ten account for about 14%. Germline V CDR1 and CDR2: SGHTA, FQGTGA. V was shortened by 8 bases and J by 8 bases, with 21 bases between the two germline ends. This CDR3 spans 14 amino acids. This TCR came from a human donor in good health (CMV status not recorded). Some clones in this sample may be carry-over from other donors' samples. This sequence joins TRBV7-3 and TRBJ1-1; D may be TRBD1 (6 bases). The specimen was cultured PBMCs, collected from culture after CMV antigen stimulation. The DNA for the CDR3 is TGTGCCAGCCTAGTTCAGGACAAGGGGGGAGAAGCTTTCTTT. It is translated as CASLVQDKGGEAFF.